This T cell receptor beta chain was obtained from a study of blood T cell repertoires in COVID-19. Study-level background: The United States, Italy and Spain provided the acute and convalescent COVID-19 samples. PBMCs, B-cell-depleted T cells, or T cells were the source of the cDNA or gDNA that made up the material.

In its sample, this clone was seen once. Trimming took 0 bases from V and 5 from J, leaving 6 bases between them. The CDR3 contains 12 residues. Germline V gives CDR1 SGDLS, CDR2 YYNGEE. As processed by the authors: Amplification of reference gene primers provided the estimated nucleated cell counts. Generated by immunoSEQ multiplex PCR, the TCRdb table keeps only in-frame clones and is missing some. D and trimming come from the DNA, and the V and J calls and clone size come from that table. The table lists over 110,000 clones, roughly 85% of them singletons. What was sequenced was peripheral blood. This TCR derives from a man between 60 and 75 years old with acute or convalescent COVID-19. V usage is TRBV9 and J usage is TRBJ2-7; D is possibly TRBD2 (5 bases). CDR3 sequence: CASSVEEDEQYF. The CDR3 coding sequence is TGTGCCAGCAGCGTAGAGGAGGACGAGCAGTACTTC.